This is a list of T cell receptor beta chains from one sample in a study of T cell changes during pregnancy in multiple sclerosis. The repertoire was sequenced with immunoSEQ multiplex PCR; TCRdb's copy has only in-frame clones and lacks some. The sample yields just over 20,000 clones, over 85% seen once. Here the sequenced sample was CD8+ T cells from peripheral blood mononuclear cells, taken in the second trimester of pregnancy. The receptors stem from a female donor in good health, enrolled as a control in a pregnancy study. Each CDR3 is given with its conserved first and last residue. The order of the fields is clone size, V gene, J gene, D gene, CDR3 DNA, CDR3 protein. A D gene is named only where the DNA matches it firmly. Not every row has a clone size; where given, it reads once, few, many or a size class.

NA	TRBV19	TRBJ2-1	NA	TGTGCCTCTAGGGGATACAATGAGCAGTTCTTC	CASRGYNEQFF
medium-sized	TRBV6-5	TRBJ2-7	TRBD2	TGTGCCAGCAGTTACGAGTCTAGCGGGAGCTACGAGCAGTACTTC	CASSYESSGSYEQYF
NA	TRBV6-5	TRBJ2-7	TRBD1	TGTGCCAGCAGCATTGGACAGGGGTCCTACGAGCAGTACTTC	CASSIGQGSYEQYF
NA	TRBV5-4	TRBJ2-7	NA	TGTGCCAGCAGCTCCGACAGGTACGAGCAGTACTTC	CASSSDRYEQYF
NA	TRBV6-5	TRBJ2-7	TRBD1	TGTGCCAGCAGGGCTACCGGGACAGGGGCTAGCGAGCAGTACTTC	CASRATGTGASEQYF
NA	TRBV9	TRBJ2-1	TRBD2	TGTGCCAGCAGCGTTAGCGGGAGGGCGGGAAATGAGCAGTTCTTC	CASSVSGRAGNEQFF
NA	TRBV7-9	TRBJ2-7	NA	TGTGCCAGCAGCTCCGGGGGGCGGAACGAGCAGTACTTC	CASSSGGRNEQYF
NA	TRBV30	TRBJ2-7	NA	TGTGCCTGGAGTGCTAGCTCCTACGAGCAGTACTTC	CAWSASSYEQYF
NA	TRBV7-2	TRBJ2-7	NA	TGTGCCAGCAGCTTACTGCGGGGTGAAGAGCAGTACTTC	CASSLLRGEEQYF
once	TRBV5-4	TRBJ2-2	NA	TGTGCCAGCAGCCCGGGGGATAGTTGGTCCGGGGAGCTGTTTTTT	CASSPGDSWSGELFF
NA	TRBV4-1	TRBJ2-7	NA	TGCGCCAGCAGCCAAGAAGCTGGGGGGACCGAGCAGTACTTC	CASSQEAGGTEQYF
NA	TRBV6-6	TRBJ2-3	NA	TGTGCCAGCAGTTACGGCGGGGCTGACACAGATACGCAGTATTTT	CASSYGGADTDTQYF
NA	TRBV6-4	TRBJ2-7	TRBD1	TGTGCCAGCATCCCAGGGGGGACAGGGGGGACCTCTAGGTACGAGCAGTACTTC	CASIPGGTGGTSRYEQYF
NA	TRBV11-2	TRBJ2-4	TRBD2	TGTGCCAGCAGCTTAGGGAGCGGGGGAGGAAACATTCAGTACTTC	CASSLGSGGGNIQYF
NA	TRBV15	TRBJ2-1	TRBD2	TGTGCCACGTCGAGCGGGAGCTCCTACAATGAGCAGTTCTTC	CATSSGSSYNEQFF
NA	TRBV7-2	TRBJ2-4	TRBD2	TGTGCCAGCAGCTTAGCGGCTAGCGGAAAAAACATTCAGTACTTC	CASSLAASGKNIQYF
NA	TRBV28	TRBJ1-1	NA	TGTGCCAGCAGTTCAAACAGGGAGAGGGACACTGAAGCTTTCTTT	CASSSNRERDTEAFF
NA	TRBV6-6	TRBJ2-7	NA	TGTGCCAGCAGCTACGGGACACGTTTGTACGAGCAGTACTTC	CASSYGTRLYEQYF
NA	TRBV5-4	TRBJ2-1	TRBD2	TGTGCCAGCAGCTTAGCGGGAGGGCCCGACAATGAGCAGTTCTTC	CASSLAGGPDNEQFF
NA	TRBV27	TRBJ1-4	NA	TGTGCCAGCAGTTTATTAGGAGAGGGTAGAGGAAAACTGTTTTTT	CASSLLGEGRGKLFF
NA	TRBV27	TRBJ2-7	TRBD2	TGTGCCAGCAGCAGGAGCGGGAGGCCCTTCTACGAGCAGTACTTC	CASSRSGRPFYEQYF
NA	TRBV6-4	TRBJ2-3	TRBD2	TGTGCCAGCAGTGACTCAGCGGGGGGAAGCACAGATACGCAGTATTTT	CASSDSAGGSTDTQYF
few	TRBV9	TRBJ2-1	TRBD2	TGTGCCAGCAGCGTATTGCGGGAGAGAAACAATGAGCAGTTCTTC	CASSVLRERNNEQFF
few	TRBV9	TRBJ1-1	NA	TGTGCCAGCAGCCCGACTCTGGTGAACACTGAAGCTTTCTTT	CASSPTLVNTEAFF
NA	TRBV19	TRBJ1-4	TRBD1	TGTGCCAGTAGTAGCCGGACAGGGTCTAATGAAAAACTGTTTTTT	CASSSRTGSNEKLFF
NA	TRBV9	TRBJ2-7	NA	TGTGCCAGCAGCGTACAGGGGAGCTCCTACGAGCAGTACTTC	CASSVQGSSYEQYF
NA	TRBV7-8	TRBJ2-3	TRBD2	TGTGCCAGCAGCCCGCTAGCGGGGGGGAGCACAGATACGCAGTATTTT	CASSPLAGGSTDTQYF
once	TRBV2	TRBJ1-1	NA	TGTGCCAGCAGTGAAGGCAGGGGCTTTAGTTACACTGAAGCTTTCTTT	CASSEGRGFSYTEAFF
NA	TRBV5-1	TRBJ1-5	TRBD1	TGCGCCAGCAGCTTGGCCGGGACAGATCAGCCCCAGCATTTT	CASSLAGTDQPQHF
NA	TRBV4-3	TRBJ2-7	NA	TGCGCCAGCAGCCAAGTCATCGGCACAGCCTACGAGCAGTACTTC	CASSQVIGTAYEQYF
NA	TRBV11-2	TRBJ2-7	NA	TGTGCCAGCAGCTTAGTGAGTGGAGGGCCCTTCTACGAGCAGTACTTC	CASSLVSGGPFYEQYF
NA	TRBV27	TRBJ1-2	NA	TGTGCCAGCAGTTTATATAGTAACAGGGCCTATGGCTACACCTTC	CASSLYSNRAYGYTF
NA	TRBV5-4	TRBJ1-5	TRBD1	TGTGCCAGCAGCTCCCGGGACAGGGAGGAACAGCCCCAGCATTTT	CASSSRDREEQPQHF
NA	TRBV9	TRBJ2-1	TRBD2	TGTGCCAGCAGCTCCTTTAGCGGGAGGGAAGACAATGAGCAGTTCTTC	CASSSFSGREDNEQFF
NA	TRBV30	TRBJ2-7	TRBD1	TGTGCCTGGGGACAGGGGGGATACGAGCAGTACTTC	CAWGQGGYEQYF
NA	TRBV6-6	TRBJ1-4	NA	TGTGCCAGCAGTTACGCAGGGGAGAGCGAAAAACTGTTTTTT	CASSYAGESEKLFF
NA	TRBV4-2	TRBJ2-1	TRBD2	TGTGCCAGCAGCCAAGATCTAGCGGGGGGGAGCTCCTACAATGAGCAGTTCTTC	CASSQDLAGGSSYNEQFF
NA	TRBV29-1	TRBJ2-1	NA	TGCAGCACAGTAACACGGGGCAATGAGCAGTTCTTC	CSTVTRGNEQFF
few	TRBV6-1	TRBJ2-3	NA	TGTGCCAGCAGTGGGGGGGAGACAGATACGCAGTATTTT	CASSGGETDTQYF
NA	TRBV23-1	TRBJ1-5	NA	TGCGCCAGCAGTCAATCGTGCGGGAATCAGCCCCAGCATTTT	CASSQSCGNQPQHF
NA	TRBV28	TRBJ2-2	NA	TGTGCCAGCAGTTCCCGACTAGTAAGCGGGGAGCTGTTTTTT	CASSSRLVSGELFF
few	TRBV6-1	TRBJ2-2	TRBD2	TGTGCCAGCAGTAAAGCTAGCGGGGGGAACACCGGGGAGCTGTTTTTT	CASSKASGGNTGELFF
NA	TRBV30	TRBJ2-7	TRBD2	TGTGCCTGGAGTGTACGGGGTCTAGCGGGAGCCGAGCAGTACTTC	CAWSVRGLAGAEQYF
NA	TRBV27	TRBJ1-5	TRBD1	TGTGCCAGCAGTTCACAGGGGATAAGCAATCAGCCCCAGCATTTT	CASSSQGISNQPQHF
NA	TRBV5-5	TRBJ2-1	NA	TGTGCCAGCAGCCTCCGGGACTCCATCGATGAGCAGTTCTTC	CASSLRDSIDEQFF
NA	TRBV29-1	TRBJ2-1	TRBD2	TGCAGCGTTTACTCGCGGGGGGGCAATGAGCAGTTCTTC	CSVYSRGGNEQFF
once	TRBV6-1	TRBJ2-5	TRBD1	TGTGCCAGCAGTTCCGGACAGGGGGCGGAGACCCAGTACTTC	CASSSGQGAETQYF
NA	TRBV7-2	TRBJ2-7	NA	TGTGCCAGCAGCCGAGAGGACAGAACCGCCTACGAGCAGTACTTC	CASSREDRTAYEQYF
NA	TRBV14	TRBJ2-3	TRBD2	TGTGCCAGCAGCCAAATTCCTCTGGTTGCTAGCGGGAGAATTCCGTCCACAGATACGCAGTATTTT	CASSQIPLVASGRIPSTDTQYF
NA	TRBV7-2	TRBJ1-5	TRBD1	TGTGCCAGCAGCAAAGCCACAGGGGGCAATCAGCCCCAGCATTTT	CASSKATGGNQPQHF
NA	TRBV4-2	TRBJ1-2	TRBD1	TGTGCCAGCAGCCAATATTCTTCCGGGACAGGCTATGGCTACACCTTC	CASSQYSSGTGYGYTF
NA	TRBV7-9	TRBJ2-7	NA	TGTGCCAGCAGCTCAGTAGGGAGAGCCCCCCACGAGCAGTACTTC	CASSSVGRAPHEQYF
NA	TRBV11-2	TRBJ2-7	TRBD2	TGTGCCAGCAGCTTAGGGACTAGCGGGGACTCCTACGAGCAGTACTTC	CASSLGTSGDSYEQYF
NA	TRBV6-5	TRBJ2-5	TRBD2	TGTGCCAGCAGATACTCTTGGGGGGGAGAACAAGAGACCCAGTACTTC	CASRYSWGGEQETQYF
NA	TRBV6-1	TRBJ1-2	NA	TGTGCCAGCAGTGAAGCGCTTCGGGGAGGGTTCCATTCTAACTATGGCTACACCTTC	CASSEALRGGFHSNYGYTF
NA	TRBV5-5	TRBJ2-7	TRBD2	TGTGCCAGCAGCTATAGCGGGAGTAAATACGAGCAGTACTTC	CASSYSGSKYEQYF
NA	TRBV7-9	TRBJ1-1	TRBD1	TGTGCCAGCAGCTTAGTACAGGGGGGTACTGAAGCTTTCTTT	CASSLVQGGTEAFF
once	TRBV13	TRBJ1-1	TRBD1	TGTGCCAGCAGCGCTAGCCCGGGACAGGGATTAAGCACTGAAGCTTTCTTT	CASSASPGQGLSTEAFF
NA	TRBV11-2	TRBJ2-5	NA	TGTGCCAGCAGCTTTCTAGAGACCCAGTACTTC	CASSFLETQYF
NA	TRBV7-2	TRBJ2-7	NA	TGTGCCAGCAGCTTGGAACTAGCTTACGAAGGTGAGCAGTACTTC	CASSLELAYEGEQYF